The 17 T cell receptor beta chains below come from one sample, sequenced in a study of T cells after yellow fever vaccination. TCRdb redid the calling of the 5' RACE reads with MiXCR, one entry per CDR3 protein. The data hold more than 300,000 distinct CDR3 sequences, with approximately 4.5% observed a single time. Sequencing used PBMCs, obtained 15 days after the yellow fever booster vaccination. The receptor set was obtained from a man between 18 and 35 years old who received the YFV17D yellow fever vaccine.

This clonotype was recorded a few times. The chain carries TRBV19 and TRBJ1-2; the D is unclear. There are 12 residues in the CDR3. V dropped 7 bases and J dropped 7 bases, with 13 bases sitting between them. Germline CDR1 is LNHDA and CDR2 is SQIVND (reference sequence). The CDR3 DNA reads as TGTGCCAGTACTCCCATGACGGGTGGCTACACCTTC. Protein product: CASTPMTGGYTF.

This clonotype was counted ten times or more. The chain joins TRBV4-2 to TRBJ1-5; 8 nucleotides align to TRBD1. V was clipped by 4 bases and J by 5 bases; unmatched bases: 10. The CDR3 covers 16 residues. In germline, CDR1 is LGHNA, CDR2 YNFKEQ. The CDR3 DNA reads TGTGCCAGCAGCCTCCACGCACAGGGGGAGGATCAGCCCCAGCATTTT. Its protein product is CASSLHAQGEDQPQHF.

This clonotype appeared a few times. The chain combines TRBV4-2 with TRBJ1-2; the match to TRBD1 covers 9 bases. With V trimmed by 2 bases and J by 4 bases, 11 bases remained unmatched. Germline CDR1 reads LGHNA; CDR2 reads YNFKEQ. This CDR3 has 17 residues. The DNA for the CDR3 is TGTGCCAGCAGCCAAAAACATTCGGGGACAGGGATCTATGGCTACACCTTC. Translating it yields CASSQKHSGTGIYGYTF.

In this sample, this clonotype turned up many times. The genes are TRBV5-1 and TRBJ2-3, with TRBD1 identical over 9 bases. The V gene end was trimmed by 7 bases and the J gene end by 4 bases; junction bases not matched to a gene: 7. Germline loops: CDR1 SGHRS, CDR2 YFSETQ. CDR3 length equals 14 residues. The CDR3 DNA reads as TGCGCCAGCGCCCGGGACAGGGAGGCAGATACGCAGTATTTT. Protein: CASARDREADTQYF.

The table lists this clonotype with many counts. The genes are TRBV7-9 and TRBJ1-1, with D hard to call. CDR1 is SEHNR and CDR2 is FQNEAQ in the germline V gene (reference sequence). This CDR3 spans 13 amino acids. The V and J ends lost 1 base and 4 bases respectively, with 7 bases between them. CDR3 sequence: CASSLEGGTEAFF. The CDR3 DNA reads as TGTGCCAGCAGCTTAGAAGGAGGCACTGAAGCTTTCTTT.

The V and J genes are TRBV2 and TRBJ1-5, with TRBD1 matching over 9 bases. V lost 10 bases and J lost 5; bases outside the gene matches: 3. Germline values: CDR1 SNHLY, CDR2 FYNNEI. CDR3 length equals 12 residues. Written as DNA, the CDR3 is TGTGCCATACGGACAGGGGATCAGCCCCAGCATTTT. It yields the protein CAIRTGDQPQHF.

This clonotype was counted a few times. V and J are TRBV20-1 and TRBJ2-1; unclear D gene. V dropped 6 bases and J dropped 0 bases, with 21 bases sitting between them. The CDR3 covers 17 residues. CDR1 and CDR2 from the germline V gene are DFQATT and SNEGSKA (reference sequence). The CDR3 region is CSATSCCSRSSYNEQFF. DNA of the CDR3: TGCAGTGCAACATCTTGCTGCTCCCGAAGCTCCTACAATGAGCAGTTCTTC.

J is TRBJ2-1 and V is TRBV19; a possible D gene is TRBD1 (5 bases). CDR1 is LNHDA, CDR2 SQIVND, per germline (reference sequence). The length of the CDR3 is 12 residues. Trimming removed 5 bases at V and 3 bases at J, with 5 bases between. CDR3 DNA sequence: TGTGCCAGTAGTGACAGCTACAATGAGCAGTTCTTC. Translation: CASSDSYNEQFF.

CDR3 region: CSVGRSSQNIQYF. Written as DNA, the CDR3 is TGCAGTGTGGGCAGATCCTCCCAAAACATTCAGTACTTC. V usage is TRBV20-1 and J usage is TRBJ2-4; D gene ambiguous. Per the germline V gene, CDR1 is DFQATT and CDR2 is SNEGSKA (reference sequence). This CDR3 comprises 13 residues. V lost 7 bases and J 5 bases, leaving 15 bases between the germline ends.

In this sample, this clonotype turned up many times. The rearrangement uses TRBV7-2 and TRBJ1-2; TRBD1 aligns across 8 bases. Germline V lookup: CDR1 SGHTA, CDR2 FQGNSA. The trim removed 5 bases at V and 4 bases at J, leaving 9 bases unmatched. The CDR3 has 15 amino acids. The DNA for the CDR3 is TGTGCCAGCAGCACCAGACAGGGGTTCTTCTATGGCTACACCTTC. It yields the protein CASSTRQGFFYGYTF. Drawing the rest from reference TRBV7-2 and TRBJ1-2, the complete variable domain is GAGVSQSPSNKVTEKGKDVELRCDPISGHTALYWYRQSLGQGLEFLIYFQGNSAPDKSGLPSDRFSAERTGGSVSTLTIQRTQQEDSAVYLCASSTRQGFFYGYTFGSGTRLTVV.

Many counts were recorded for this clonotype. The chain recombines TRBV20-1 with TRBJ1-1; maybe TRBD1 (5 bases). V lost 0 bases and J 4 bases, leaving 12 bases between the germline ends. Germline values: CDR1 DFQATT, CDR2 SNEGSKA (reference sequence). The CDR3 sequence is 14 residues long. CDR3 DNA sequence: TGCAGTGCTAGAGATCCCAGGGCGGGCACTGAAGCTTTCTTT. This codes for CSARDPRAGTEAFF.

This clonotype was seen many times. The chain has TRBV5-1 and TRBJ2-1; D not certain. Per germline, CDR1 SGHRS and CDR2 YFSETQ. The CDR3 contains 15 residues. With 0 bases removed from V and 0 bases from J, the gap between germline ends came to 7 bases. The CDR3 loop is CASSLALLSYNEQFF. CDR3 DNA sequence: TGCGCCAGCAGCTTGGCCCTACTCTCCTACAATGAGCAGTTCTTC.

The table lists this clonotype with many counts. The rearrangement joins TRBV10-2 to TRBJ2-7; D uncertain. CDR1 is WSHSY and CDR2 is SAAADI in the germline V gene. The CDR3 consists of 12 residues. The V gene lost 8 bases and the J gene lost 2 bases, with 10 bases spanning the gap. Here the CDR3 DNA reads TGCGCCAGCCAGGACCAGACCTACGAGCAGTACTTC. It encodes CASQDQTYEQYF.

This clonotype was recorded at least ten times. The J gene is TRBJ1-4, the V gene TRBV20-1, with D possibly TRBD1 on 5 matching bases. The CDR3 sequence is 13 residues long. The V gene lost 3 bases and the J gene lost 3 bases, with 8 bases spanning the gap. The germline CDR1 and CDR2 sequences are DFQATT and SNEGSKA (reference sequence). The CDR3 sequence is CSARQGPNEKLFF. The CDR3 region has the DNA TGCAGTGCTAGGCAGGGCCCTAATGAAAAACTGTTTTTT.

This clonotype was counted a few times. V and J are TRBV19 and TRBJ1-5; perhaps TRBD1 as D (5 bases). CDR3 length: 15 residues. V shed 5 bases and J shed 2 bases, with 13 bases lying between them. Germline lookup yields CDR1 LNHDA and CDR2 SQIVND (reference sequence). CDR3 sequence: CASSSGGKGNQPQHF. As DNA, the CDR3 is TGTGCCAGTAGTTCTGGGGGGAAGGGCAATCAGCCCCAGCATTTT. Filled out from reference TRBV19 and TRBJ1-5, the complete variable domain reads DGGITQSPKYLFRKEGQNVTLSCEQNLNHDAMYWYRQDPGQGLRLIYYSQIVNDFQKGDIAEGYSVSREKKESFPLTVTSAQKNPTAFYLCASSSGGKGNQPQHFGDGTRLSIL.

The V gene is TRBV11-1, the J gene TRBJ2-3; the D gene is possibly TRBD2 (6 bases). CDR1 is SGHAT and CDR2 is FQDESV in the germline V gene (reference sequence). V lost 7 bases to trimming and J lost 1 base, with 15 bases between them. The length of the CDR3 is 15 residues. Here the CDR3 DNA reads TGTGCCAGCACCTTGGGGACTTGGGGCACAGATACGCAGTATTTT. Amino acid sequence: CASTLGTWGTDTQYF.

This clonotype has a count of ten or more. This rearrangement joins TRBV29-1 to TRBJ2-1; 10 nucleotides line up with TRBD1. The CDR3 is made up of 13 amino acids. Per germline, CDR1 SQVTM and CDR2 ANQGSEA. J was trimmed by 6 bases and V by 7 bases; bases with no gene match: 6. CDR3 DNA sequence: TGCAGCGGTCTCCGGGACAGGGGCAATGAGCAGTTCTTC. Amino acid sequence: CSGLRDRGNEQFF.